A single T cell receptor beta chain is shown here with its context. What it recognizes is unknown. The V end lost 5 bases, the J end lost 5 bases, and 15 bases lay between the germline ends. Germline CDR1 GTSNPN, CDR2 SVGIG (reference sequence). The CDR3 runs 14 residues. The data stem from a study of shared clonotypes between healthy human individuals. Study background: Samples came from two female and a few male donors aged 18 to 49. Each donor had three CD4 naive, three CD4 memory, two CD8 naive and one CD8 memory plate. Notes on the study in general: Between a handful of donors, naive CD4 clonotypes were shared at a level of approximately 5%.

Assay used: immunoSEQ multiplex PCR; TCRdb lists only in-frame clones, some missing. This table holds roughly 1,000,000 clones, 78% found once. This receptor was identified in a man in his late teens or twenties in good health. Some clones in this sample may be carry-over from other donors' samples. The chain has TRBV30 and TRBJ1-4; TRBD1 is a possible D gene (5 bases). Sequenced input: memory CD4+ T cells from PBMCs. As for subset: CD45RA-negative fraction. CDR3 in amino acids: CAWRETGRNEKLFF. The CDR3 coding sequence is TGTGCCTGGCGGGAAACGGGGCGAAATGAAAAACTGTTTTTT.